A single sample is the source of the 24 T cell receptor beta chains below, sequenced in a study of CD8 T cells in Susac syndrome (dated by TCRdb to between 2018 and 2021). Receptor amplification or capture employed the immunoSEQ multiplex PCR assay. RNA was extracted with the RNeasy kit and 0.5 to 1 ug was reverse transcribed using random hexamers. TCRdb reworked the public reads: Q25 trimming with fastp, MiXCR clone assembly, productive beta chains retained. Each entry is one CDR3 protein sequence, shown with its most common DNA and genes. The table for this sample lists some 57,000 distinct CDR3 sequences; more than 80% of them were counted only once. 0.15% to 0.25% of the sample lies in the top ten. Sequencing was performed on CD8+ T cells from PBMCs. The source of these receptors is a human donor in good health.

The CDR3 here is CASMEGSNQPQHF. As DNA, the CDR3 is TGTGCCAGCATGGAGGGCAGCAATCAGCCCCAGCATTTT. The V and J genes are TRBV2 and TRBJ1-5; D is undetermined. Germline-derived CDR1 and CDR2 are SNHLY and FYNNEI. V lost 7 bases and J lost 1, with 8 bases in between. CDR3 length equals 13 residues.

The V and J genes are TRBV7-2 and TRBJ2-1; D remains ambiguous. Trimming pared 1 base from V and 8 bases from J, leaving 15 bases between. This CDR3 spans 15 amino acids. In germline, CDR1 is SGHTA, CDR2 FQGNSA. CDR3 sequence (DNA): TGTGCCAGCAGCTTAGACCCCCGGGTATCGGATGAGCAGTTCTTC. It yields the protein CASSLDPRVSDEQFF.

The chain uses TRBV5-5 and TRBJ2-7; 7 bases are a match to TRBD2. This CDR3 comprises 15 residues. With V trimmed by 7 bases and J by 5 bases, 15 bases remained unmatched. The germline V gene has CDR1 SGHKS and CDR2 YYEKEE (reference sequence). The CDR3 nucleotides read TGTGCCAGCTCTCACCCCTCGGGAGGAGGGGACGAGCAGTACTTC. It specifies CASSHPSGGGDEQYF.

This clonotype was seen more than once but under ten times. This chain joins TRBV7-9 and TRBJ2-1, with D unresolved. Trimming took 1 base from V and 5 from J, leaving 6 bases between them. Germline V CDR1 and CDR2: SEHNR, FQNEAQ (reference sequence). The CDR3 consists of 13 residues. CDR3 coding DNA: TGTGCCAGCAGCTTAGGGGTTAACAATGAGCAGTTCTTC. It codes for CASSLGVNNEQFF. Full variable domain (outside the CDR3, taken from reference TRBV7-9 and TRBJ2-1): DTGVSQNPRHKITKRGQNVTFRCDPISEHNRLYWYRQTLGQGPEFLTYFQNEAQLEKSRLLSDRFSAERPKGSFSTLEIQRTEQGDSAMYLCASSLGVNNEQFFGPGTRLTVL.

The rearrangement joins TRBV3-1 to TRBJ2-7; 8 nucleotides agree with TRBD1. Germline V lookup: CDR1 LGHDT, CDR2 YNNKEL (reference sequence). V dropped 5 bases and J dropped 2; count of bases not matched to a gene: 5. There are 14 residues in the CDR3. CDR3 loop: CASSSGTGPYEQYF. In nucleotides, the CDR3 is TGTGCCAGCAGCTCCGGGACAGGACCCTACGAGCAGTACTTC.

This chain joins TRBV4-3 and TRBJ2-5; 7 bases fit TRBD2. This CDR3 is built from 14 residues. In germline, CDR1 is LGHNA, CDR2 YSLEER. Losses at the gene ends were 0 bases for V and 3 bases for J; bases not matched to a gene: 1. The CDR3 loop reads CASSQDLAEETQYF. The CDR3 DNA reads as TGCGCCAGCAGCCAAGATCTAGCGGAAGAGACCCAGTACTTC.

The chain couples TRBV7-3 to TRBJ1-1; 7 bases fit TRBD1. The CDR3 runs 15 residues. V was pared by 5 bases and J by 0 bases, with 6 bases of the junction left unmatched. CDR1 is SGHTA and CDR2 is FQGTGA in the germline V gene. The CDR3 sequence is CASSAEGQLNTEAFF. The CDR3 nucleotides read TGTGCCAGCAGCGCCGAGGGACAGCTGAACACTGAAGCTTTCTTT.

This chain connects TRBV6-2 or TRBV6-3 to TRBJ2-1; possible D gene TRBD1, 7 bases. This CDR3 spans 18 amino acids. Germline CDR1 is MNHEY and CDR2 is SVGEGT. Trimming removed 2 bases at V and 8 bases at J, with 25 bases between. CDR3 loop: CASSYLFPGQAGRDEQFF. In nucleotides, the CDR3 is TGTGCCAGCAGTTACCTTTTCCCTGGACAGGCCGGGAGAGATGAGCAGTTCTTC.

The J gene is TRBJ2-1, the V gene TRBV20-1; D is undetermined. The V gene lost 1 base and the J gene lost 6 bases, with 10 bases spanning the gap. The CDR3 loop spans 13 amino acids. Looked up from germline, CDR1 is DFQATT and CDR2 is SNEGSKA (reference sequence). This CDR3 is CSARGLRPNEQFF. The CDR3 nucleotides read TGCAGTGCTAGAGGACTCCGTCCCAATGAGCAGTTCTTC.

V gene TRBV6-1 combines with J gene TRBJ2-7, with TRBD1 matching 9 bases. The CDR3 spans 13 residues. Trimming took 10 bases from V and 3 from J; bases not matched to a gene: 7. CDR1 MNHNS and CDR2 SASEGT come from the germline V gene. The DNA for the CDR3 is TGTGCCATACAGGGGGCGTCCGGCTACGAGCAGTACTTC. Translated: CAIQGASGYEQYF.

This chain connects TRBV5-4 to TRBJ2-7; D possibly corresponds to TRBD1 (5 bases). Trimming removed 4 bases at V and 0 bases at J, with 11 bases between. The germline gives CDR1 SGHNT, CDR2 YYREEE (reference sequence). The CDR3 totals 14 residues. In DNA form, the CDR3 reads TGTGCCAGCAGCCCCGAGCAGGGCTCCTACGAGCAGTACTTC. Protein product: CASSPEQGSYEQYF.

This clonotype was observed a few times. The chain links TRBV27 to TRBJ2-5; a weak D match, TRBD2 (5 bases). This CDR3 has 14 residues. Looked up from germline, CDR1 is MNHEY and CDR2 is SMNVEV (reference sequence). The V gene lost 5 bases and the J gene lost 4 bases, with 14 bases spanning the gap. This chain's CDR3 is CASSPGLVLETQYF. The CDR3 DNA reads as TGTGCCAGCAGTCCAGGACTGGTATTAGAGACCCAGTACTTC.

This rearrangement joins TRBV7-9 to TRBJ2-1; no clear D. This CDR3 contains 12 residues. CDR1 is SEHNR and CDR2 is FQNEAQ in the germline V gene (reference sequence). Trimming took off 1 base at V and 12 bases at J, with 10 bases between the two ends. CDR3 residues: CASSLVGLGQFF. CDR3 nucleotide sequence: TGTGCCAGCAGCTTAGTAGGTTTAGGGCAGTTCTTC.

This clonotype was recorded only once. The chain links TRBV3-1 to TRBJ2-5; 12 bases align to TRBD2. After removal of 1 base from V and 2 bases from J, the junction contained 5 bases not matched to a gene. CDR1 and CDR2 from the germline V gene are LGHDT and YNNKEL (reference sequence). CDR3 length equals 17 residues. The CDR3 nucleotides read TGTGCCAGCAGCCAAGCCGCCGGGACTAGCGGGCAAGAGACCCAGTACTTC. Residues: CASSQAAGTSGQETQYF.

The chain recombines TRBV5-4 with TRBJ2-7; 9 nucleotides agree with TRBD2. The germline gives CDR1 SGHNT, CDR2 YYREEE (reference sequence). CDR3 length: 15 residues. Trimming took 4 bases from V and 2 from J; bases not matched to a gene: 7. The CDR3 loop is CASSAPTSGTYEQYF. CDR3 DNA sequence: TGTGCCAGCAGCGCCCCGACTAGCGGAACCTACGAGCAGTACTTC.

The chain has TRBV28 and TRBJ2-3; 9 nucleotides agree with TRBD1. J was trimmed by 2 bases and V by 6 bases; bases with no gene match: 6. The CDR3 covers 15 residues. Germline V gene sequence: CDR1 MDHEN, CDR2 SYDVKM. The CDR3 DNA follows: TGTGCCAGCAGCGGCCGGGACAGGGCCACAGATACGCAGTATTTT. As protein: CASSGRDRATDTQYF.

J is TRBJ1-6 and V is TRBV6-1; the D is unclear. The ends were cut back, 8 bases at V and 8 bases at J, with 19 bases in the middle. This CDR3 has 15 residues. Germline V gene sequence: CDR1 MNHNS, CDR2 SASEGT. CDR3 sequence (DNA): TGTGCCAGCCGGCGGGCGTTTTCTACGGATTCACCCCTCCACTTT. It translates to CASRRAFSTDSPLHF.

V and J are TRBV9 and TRBJ2-1; 8 nucleotides align to TRBD1. The CDR3 spans 14 residues. Germline lookup yields CDR1 SGDLS and CDR2 YYNGEE. V was pared by 1 base and J by 9 bases, with 6 bases of the junction left unmatched. CDR3 protein: CASSVSQGASEQFF. In DNA, the CDR3 is TGTGCCAGCAGCGTAAGTCAGGGGGCTAGTGAGCAGTTCTTC.

The V gene is TRBV7-9, the J gene TRBJ1-2, with D hard to call. The CDR3 has 13 amino acids. V dropped 3 bases and J dropped 4 bases, with 9 bases sitting between them. Germline CDR1 reads SEHNR; CDR2 reads FQNEAQ (reference sequence). The CDR3 protein is CASSLSIAYGYTF. DNA for the CDR3: TGTGCCAGCAGCTTGAGCATTGCCTATGGCTACACCTTC.

The genes are TRBV4-3 and TRBJ2-7, with D perhaps TRBD1 (6 bases). The CDR3 runs 16 residues. CDR1 is LGHNA, CDR2 YSLEER, per germline. Trimming shortened V by 0 bases and J by 4 bases, and 16 bases separated the two germline ends. The CDR3 bases are TGCGCCAGCAGCCAAGAAGCGACAGGTCCTCCTTACGAGCAGTACTTC. Translated, it gives CASSQEATGPPYEQYF.

The CDR3 sequence: CSAWGDTEAFF. For the CDR3, the DNA is TGCAGTGCTTGGGGGGACACTGAAGCTTTCTTT. The chain has TRBV20-1 and TRBJ1-1; weak D call: TRBD1 (5 bases). V was clipped by 5 bases and J by 3 bases, with 7 bases between them. The germline V gene encodes CDR1 DFQATT and CDR2 SNEGSKA (reference sequence). The CDR3 is 11 amino acids.

The J gene is TRBJ2-2, the V gene TRBV7-9; 8 bases line up with TRBD1. Germline trimming cut 5 bases from V and 7 bases from J; bases unmatched to any gene: 3. Germline values: CDR1 SEHNR, CDR2 FQNEAQ (reference sequence). The CDR3 loop spans 13 amino acids. CDR3: CASSRQGHGELFF. As DNA, the CDR3 is TGTGCCAGCAGCCGACAGGGGCACGGGGAGCTGTTTTTT.

The chain has TRBV27 and TRBJ2-7, with 10 bases that match TRBD1. The junction had 11 bases not matched to a gene; V was cut back by 7 bases and J by 2 bases. The CDR3 is 16 amino acids. Germline V gene sequence: CDR1 MNHEY, CDR2 SMNVEV (reference sequence). The CDR3 DNA reads TGTGCCAGCACCCCATTAGGGGACAGGGGTGCCTACGAGCAGTACTTC. Its protein product is CASTPLGDRGAYEQYF.

The chain is built from TRBV7-9 and TRBJ1-4, with a possible D match to TRBD1 (6 bases). This CDR3 is 14 amino acids long. Germline assignment: CDR1 SEHNR and CDR2 FQNEAQ (reference sequence). The V end was cut by 3 bases, the J end by 8 bases, with 13 bases between. In nucleotides, the CDR3 is TGTGCCAGCAGCTTGGTCGGAAGGGGGGAAAAACTGTTTTTT. Protein: CASSLVGRGEKLFF.